A single sample gave rise to the 22 T cell receptor beta chains below, sequenced in a study of regulatory T cells in long-lasting Graves disease. Relying on iRepertoire HTBI primers and Arm-PCR of CDR3 regions, the team built TCR beta libraries. TCRdb processed the multiplex PCR reads anew with MiXCR; each CDR3 protein has one entry. The repertoire holds a few hundred thousand distinct CDR3 sequences, approximately 15% seen once, with about 15% in the top ten. The time point: newly diagnosed GD, antithyroid drugs for less than 3 months. The TCR library was prepared using RNA isolated from PBMCs. The sample was also reused in another study, on T cells in Graves' hyperthyroidism and ophthalmopathy.

This sample comprised peripheral blood mononuclear cells (PBMCs), obtained at new diagnosis, from a patient treated with antithyroid drugs. Receptor source: a woman aged 45-65 years with Graves disease.

The genes are TRBV5-1 and TRBJ2-1; D uncertain. The CDR3 extends over 14 amino acids. V was cut by 4 bases and J by 9 bases, with 17 bases left in between. Germline V gene sequence: CDR1 SGHRS, CDR2 YFSETQ. CDR3 sequence reads: CASSPSPDVFEQFF. DNA of the CDR3: TGCGCCAGCAGCCCTTCCCCGGATGTCTTTGAGCAGTTCTTC.

This sequence joins TRBV19 and TRBJ2-1, with no clear D. Trimming took off 3 bases at V and 7 bases at J, with 16 bases between the two ends. Germline CDR1 is LNHDA and CDR2 is SQIVND (reference sequence). The CDR3 has 15 amino acids. CDR3 nucleotide sequence: TGTGCCAGTAGTATCGTACGGGCCGCTAGTAATGAGCAGTTCTTC. It codes for CASSIVRAASNEQFF.

The V gene is TRBV5-1, the J gene TRBJ2-3; 7 bases agree with TRBD2. The germline V gene has CDR1 SGHRS and CDR2 YFSETQ. There are 14 residues in the CDR3. Germline trimming cut 4 bases from V and 4 bases from J; bases unmatched to any gene: 6. The CDR3 here is CASSPGLESDTQYF. In DNA, the CDR3 is TGCGCCAGCAGCCCTGGACTAGAATCAGATACGCAGTATTTT.

The chain has TRBV4-1 and TRBJ2-7, with a tentative D call TRBD2 (6 bases). V gave up 3 bases and J gave up 5 bases, with 14 bases separating them. The CDR3 runs 14 residues. Germline-derived CDR1 and CDR2 are MGHRA and YSYEKL. This chain's CDR3 is CASSQGLVADEQYF. DNA of the CDR3: TGCGCCAGCAGCCAGGGACTGGTGGCGGACGAGCAGTACTTC.

Many counts were recorded for this clonotype. This chain joins TRBV6-1 and TRBJ2-5, with 9 bases identical to TRBD1. The CDR3 contains 14 residues. Germline V lookup: CDR1 MNHNS, CDR2 SASEGT. Trimming at V came to 6 bases and at J to 4 bases, leaving 6 bases not matched to a gene. The chain's CDR3 is CASSLDRGTETQYF. DNA for the CDR3: TGTGCCAGCAGCCTAGACAGGGGGACAGAGACCCAGTACTTC.

This chain connects TRBV5-1 to TRBJ1-4, with D uncertain. The germline V gene has CDR1 SGHRS and CDR2 YFSETQ. This CDR3 region has 13 residues. Trimming shortened V by 4 bases and J by 0 bases, and 4 bases separated the two germline ends. The CDR3 DNA is TGCGCCAGCAGCCCCTCAACTAATGAAAAACTGTTTTTT. It codes for CASSPSTNEKLFF.

This rearrangement joins TRBV7-3 to TRBJ2-2, with 9 bases aligning to TRBD2. The ends lost 5 bases at V and 4 bases at J; junction bases unmatched: 14. Germline V gene data show CDR1 as SGHTA and CDR2 as FQGTGA. The CDR3 contains 18 residues. Written as DNA, the CDR3 is TGTGCCAGCAGCCCCCGTGGGGTAGCGGGAGTCGGCACCGGGGAGCTGTTTTTT. Translated: CASSPRGVAGVGTGELFF.

This clonotype appeared many times. The chain joins TRBV18 to TRBJ2-1; TRBD1 agrees at 7 bases. Germline V gene data show CDR1 as KGHSH and CDR2 as LQKENI. The CDR3 has 14 residues. Trimming cost V 7 bases and J 0 bases; bases outside gene matches: 3. The CDR3 DNA reads as TGTGCCAGCTTCCGGGACAGCTCCTACAATGAGCAGTTCTTC. Its translation is CASFRDSSYNEQFF. Variable domain in full (rest from reference TRBV18 and TRBJ2-1): NAGVMQNPRHLVRRRGQEARLRCSPMKGHSHVYWYRQLPEEGLKFMVYLQKENIIDESGMPKERFSAEFPKEGPSILRIQQVVRGDSAAYFCASFRDSSYNEQFFGPGTRLTVL.

This clonotype was seen a few times. The chain joins TRBV5-5 to TRBJ2-7, with 14 positions matching TRBD2. The CDR3 has 18 amino acids. Unmatched junction bases numbered 7, after V lost 2 bases and J lost 0 bases. Germline loops: CDR1 SGHKS, CDR2 YYEKEE (reference sequence). In nucleotides, the CDR3 is TGTGCCAGCAGCTTTGAGGGGGGACTAGCGGGAGTCTCCTACGAGCAGTACTTC. As protein: CASSFEGGLAGVSYEQYF.

Ten or more counts support this clonotype. This chain connects TRBV28 to TRBJ1-4; D perhaps matches TRBD1 (5 bases). V gave up 4 bases and J gave up 8 bases, with 14 bases separating them. CDR1 MDHEN and CDR2 SYDVKM come from the germline V gene. The CDR3 covers 14 residues. CDR3 nucleotide sequence: TGTGCCAGCAGTTCCCATCAGGGAGGGGAAAAACTGTTTTTT. Translation: CASSSHQGGEKLFF.

This clonotype was counted only a few times. One end of the junction is discordant with germline, which a read error may explain. The chain joins TRBV4-1 to TRBJ2-1; D tentatively fits TRBD1 or TRBD2 (7 bases each). The germline gives CDR1 MGHRA, CDR2 YSYEKL. This CDR3 is 15 amino acids long. CDR3 sequence (DNA): TGTGCCAGCAGCCGGGACAGCGGGACCTACAATGAGCAGTTCTTC. Its translation: CASSRDSGTYNEQFF.

In this sample, this clonotype turned up once. The chain couples TRBV28 to TRBJ2-2; 9 nucleotides match TRBD2. The CDR3 contains 16 residues. CDR1 is MDHEN, CDR2 SYDVKM, per germline. J lost 0 bases, V lost 4 bases, and 3 bases had no gene match. The CDR3 coding sequence is TGTGCCAGCAGTTCATCTAGCGGGGCGAACACCGGGGAGCTGTTTTTT. It codes for CASSSSSGANTGELFF.

Ten or more counts support this clonotype. The J gene is TRBJ2-7, the V gene TRBV28; D not certain. V was trimmed by 2 bases and J by 9 bases, leaving 8 bases between them. Looked up from germline, CDR1 is MDHEN and CDR2 is SYDVKM. CDR3 length equals 11 residues. The CDR3 DNA follows: TGTGCCAGCAGTTTAGGGAACAGGCAGTACTTC. This encodes CASSLGNRQYF.

Ten or more counts support this clonotype. The chain links TRBV6-5 to TRBJ2-7, with 12 bases fitting TRBD1. V trimming: 2 bases; J trimming: 5 bases; junction bases outside the gene matches: 1. The germline gives CDR1 MNHEY, CDR2 SVGAGI. This CDR3 contains 14 residues. CDR3 sequence: CASSYGDRGHEQYF. The CDR3 DNA follows: TGTGCCAGCAGTTACGGGGACAGGGGGCACGAGCAGTACTTC.

There are many counts of this clonotype. The chain uses TRBV10-3 and TRBJ1-5; D not certain. Germline CDR1 is ENHRY and CDR2 is SYGVKD. Trimming removed 3 bases at V and 6 bases at J, with 6 bases between. CDR3 length: 12 amino acids. CDR3 sequence (DNA): TGTGCCATCAGTGAATTGGGTCAGCCCCAGCATTTT. This sequence encodes CAISELGQPQHF.

The chain links TRBV7-2 to TRBJ1-4; D might be TRBD1 (5 bases). The germline V and J ends were trimmed by 2 bases and 5 bases, with 6 bases remaining between them. CDR3 size: 13 residues. CDR1 is SGHTA, CDR2 FQGNSA, per germline. In DNA form, the CDR3 reads TGTGCCAGCAGCTTACCAGGGAATGAAAAACTGTTTTTT. This sequence encodes CASSLPGNEKLFF.

This chain's CDR3 is CASSIAGLAGETQYF. As DNA, the CDR3 is TGTGCCAGCAGTATCGCGGGACTAGCGGGAGAGACCCAGTACTTC. The chain has TRBV6-1 and TRBJ2-5, with 12 bases aligning to TRBD2. V was pared by 5 bases and J by 4 bases, with 5 bases of the junction left unmatched. The CDR3 contains 15 residues. CDR1 is MNHNS, CDR2 SASEGT, per germline.

The genes are TRBV6-9 and TRBJ2-7, with 8 nucleotides matching TRBD2. This CDR3 contains 16 residues. The germline CDR1 and CDR2 sequences are MNHGY and SVAAGI. Trimming cost V 3 bases and J 3 bases; bases outside gene matches: 10. The CDR3 reads CASSYSKGLVSYEQYF. The CDR3 DNA follows: TGTGCCAGCAGTTACTCGAAGGGACTAGTTAGCTACGAGCAGTACTTC.

This clonotype has at least ten counts. This chain uses TRBV28 with TRBJ2-7; 10 bases map to TRBD1. This CDR3 is 16 amino acids long. The V gene's germline CDR1 is MDHEN and CDR2 SYDVKM. The ends lost 6 bases at V and 3 bases at J; junction bases unmatched: 11. CDR3 amino acids: CASSSLLGDRGYEQYF. The CDR3 DNA reads as TGTGCCAGCAGCTCCTTATTGGGGGACAGGGGCTACGAGCAGTACTTC.

This clonotype has ten or more counts. The J gene is TRBJ2-1, the V gene TRBV5-1; 7 bases agree with TRBD1. CDR3 size: 11 residues. CDR1 is SGHRS, CDR2 YFSETQ, per germline. V trimming: 0 bases; J trimming: 15 bases; junction bases outside the gene matches: 3. CDR3 residues: CASSLGDRAFF. The CDR3 DNA is TGCGCCAGCAGCTTGGGAGACAGGGCGTTCTTC.

The sample holds a few counts of this clonotype. The chain recombines TRBV7-9 with TRBJ2-6; TRBD1 agrees at 7 bases. This CDR3 has 16 residues. Trimming cost V 6 bases and J 0 bases; bases outside gene matches: 5. Germline CDR1 and CDR2: SEHNR and FQNEAQ (reference sequence). Written as DNA, the CDR3 is TGTGCCAGCAGGCTGGGACAGATCTCTGGGGCCAACGTCCTGACTTTC. Its protein is CASRLGQISGANVLTF.

This clonotype was observed many times. The CDR3 spells CASSQGTASNQPQHF. The CDR3 bases are TGTGCCAGCAGCCAGGGGACAGCTAGCAATCAGCCCCAGCATTTT. The V call is TRBV6-2 or TRBV6-3, the J call TRBJ1-5; TRBD1 agrees at 7 bases. Trimming at V came to 6 bases and at J to 0 bases, leaving 5 bases not matched to a gene. Germline CDR1 and CDR2: MNHEY and SVGEGT. The CDR3 is 15 residues long.